The TCR beta chain described here comes from a study of T cells in Graves' hyperthyroidism and ophthalmopathy. Study findings and constraints: Ophthalmopathy could be told apart from stable hyperthyroidism with a 13 V-J model.

The count of this clonotype is one. The antigen remains undetermined. TCR beta CDR3 region amplification was performed from RNA transcripts. Primed by the HTBI set, a first-round RT-PCR was run on the TCR CDR3. TCRdb reprocessed the multiplex PCR reads via MiXCR and lists one record per CDR3 protein. The sample shows 600,000 to 800,000 distinct CDR3 sequences, 35% of them seen only once. The TCR was taken from a woman aged 40 to 50 with Graves' hyperthyroidism. The sample comprised blood.

The DNA of the CDR3 is TGTGCCATCAACCTGTCGGGTGGAGAGACCCAGTACTTC. It specifies CAINLSGGETQYF. This chain uses TRBV10-3 with TRBJ2-5; D gene unclear. From germline, CDR1 is ENHRY and CDR2 SYGVKD. The CDR3 is made up of 13 amino acids. V lost 7 bases and J 4 bases, leaving 13 bases between the germline ends.